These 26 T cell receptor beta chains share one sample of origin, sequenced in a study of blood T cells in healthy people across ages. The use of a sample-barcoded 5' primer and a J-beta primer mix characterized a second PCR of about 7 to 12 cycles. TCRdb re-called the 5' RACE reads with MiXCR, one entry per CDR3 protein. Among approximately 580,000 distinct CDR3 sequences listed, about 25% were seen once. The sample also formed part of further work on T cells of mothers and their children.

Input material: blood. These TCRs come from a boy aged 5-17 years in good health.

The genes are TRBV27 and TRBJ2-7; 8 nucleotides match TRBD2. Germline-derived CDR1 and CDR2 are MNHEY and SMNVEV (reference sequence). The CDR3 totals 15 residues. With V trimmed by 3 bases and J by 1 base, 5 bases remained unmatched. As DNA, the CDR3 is TGTGCCAGCAGTTTTGGAAGCGGGAGTTCCTACGAGCAGTACTTC. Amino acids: CASSFGSGSSYEQYF.

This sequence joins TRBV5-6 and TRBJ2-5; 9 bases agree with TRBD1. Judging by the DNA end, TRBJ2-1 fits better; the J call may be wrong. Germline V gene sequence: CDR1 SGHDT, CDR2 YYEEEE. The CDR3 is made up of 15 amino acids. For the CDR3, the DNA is TGTGCCAGCAGCTTACCAGGGACAGGGAACAATGAGCAGTTCTTC. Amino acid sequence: CASSLPGTGNNEQFF.

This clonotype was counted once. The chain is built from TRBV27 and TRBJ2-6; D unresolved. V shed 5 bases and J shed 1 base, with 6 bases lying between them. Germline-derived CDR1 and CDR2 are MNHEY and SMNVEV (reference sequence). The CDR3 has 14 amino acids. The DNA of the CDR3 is TGTGCCAGCAGTCAGGCATCTGGGGCCAACGTCCTGACTTTC. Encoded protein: CASSQASGANVLTF.

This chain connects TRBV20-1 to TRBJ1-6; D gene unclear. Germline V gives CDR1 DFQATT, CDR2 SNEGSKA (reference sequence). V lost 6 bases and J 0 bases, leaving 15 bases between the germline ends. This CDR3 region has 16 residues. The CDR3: CSAEGPSSSYNSPLHF. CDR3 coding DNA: TGCAGTGCCGAAGGGCCCTCGAGCTCCTATAATTCACCCCTCCACTTT.

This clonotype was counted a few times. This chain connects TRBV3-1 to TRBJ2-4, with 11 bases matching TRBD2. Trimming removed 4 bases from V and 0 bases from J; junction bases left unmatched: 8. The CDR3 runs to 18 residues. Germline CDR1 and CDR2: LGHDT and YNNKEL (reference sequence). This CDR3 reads CASSRGTSGELAKNIQYF. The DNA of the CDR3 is TGTGCCAGCAGCCGTGGGACTAGCGGTGAACTAGCCAAAAACATTCAGTACTTC.

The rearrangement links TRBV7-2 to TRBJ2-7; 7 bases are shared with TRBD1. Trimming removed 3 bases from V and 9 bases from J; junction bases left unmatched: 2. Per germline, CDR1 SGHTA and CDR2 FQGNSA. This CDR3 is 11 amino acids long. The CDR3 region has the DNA TGTGCCAGCAGCTTGGGACAGTCGCAGTACTTC. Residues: CASSLGQSQYF.

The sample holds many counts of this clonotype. The CDR3: CASRGGGGSPLHF. DNA of the CDR3: TGTGCCAGCAGAGGAGGGGGAGGATCACCCCTCCACTTT. V is TRBV27 and J is TRBJ1-6; possibly TRBD1 for D (6 bases). This CDR3 is built from 13 residues. V lost 6 bases to trimming and J lost 10 bases, with 13 bases between them. CDR1 is MNHEY and CDR2 is SMNVEV in the germline V gene (reference sequence).

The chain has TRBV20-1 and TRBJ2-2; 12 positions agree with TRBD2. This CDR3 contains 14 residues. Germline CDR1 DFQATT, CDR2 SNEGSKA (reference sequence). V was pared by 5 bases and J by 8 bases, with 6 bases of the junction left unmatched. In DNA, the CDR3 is TGCAGTGCTCTAGCGGGAGGGTCGCAAGGGGAGCTGTTTTTT. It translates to CSALAGGSQGELFF.

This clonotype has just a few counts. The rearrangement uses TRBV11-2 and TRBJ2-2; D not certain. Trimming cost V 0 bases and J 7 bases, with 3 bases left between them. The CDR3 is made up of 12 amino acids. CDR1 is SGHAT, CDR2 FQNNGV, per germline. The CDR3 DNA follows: TGTGCCAGCAGCTTAGAGGTCGGGGAGCTGTTTTTT. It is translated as CASSLEVGELFF. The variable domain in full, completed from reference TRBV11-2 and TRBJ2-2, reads EAGVAQSPRYKIIEKRQSVAFWCNPISGHATLYWYQQILGQGPKLLIQFQNNGVVDDSQLPKDRFSAERLKGVDSTLKIQPAKLEDSAVYLCASSLEVGELFFGEGSRLTVL.

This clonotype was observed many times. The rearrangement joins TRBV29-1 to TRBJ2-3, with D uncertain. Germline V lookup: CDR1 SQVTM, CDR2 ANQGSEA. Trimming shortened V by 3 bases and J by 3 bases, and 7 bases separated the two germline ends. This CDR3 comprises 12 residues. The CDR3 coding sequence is TGCAGCGTTGATGAAGGGACAGATACGCAGTATTTT. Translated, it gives CSVDEGTDTQYF.

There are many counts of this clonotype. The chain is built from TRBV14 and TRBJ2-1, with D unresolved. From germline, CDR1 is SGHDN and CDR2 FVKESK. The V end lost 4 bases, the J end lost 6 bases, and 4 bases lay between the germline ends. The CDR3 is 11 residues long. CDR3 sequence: CASSLINEQFF. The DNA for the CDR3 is TGTGCCAGCAGCCTTATCAATGAGCAGTTCTTC.

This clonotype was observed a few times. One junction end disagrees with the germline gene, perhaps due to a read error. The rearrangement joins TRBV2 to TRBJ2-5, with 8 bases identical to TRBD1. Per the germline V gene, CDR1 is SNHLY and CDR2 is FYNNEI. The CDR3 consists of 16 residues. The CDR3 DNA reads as TGTACCAGCAGTGAAGACCCAGGGGGCTACCAAGAGACCCAGTACTTC. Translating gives CTSSEDPGGYQETQYF.

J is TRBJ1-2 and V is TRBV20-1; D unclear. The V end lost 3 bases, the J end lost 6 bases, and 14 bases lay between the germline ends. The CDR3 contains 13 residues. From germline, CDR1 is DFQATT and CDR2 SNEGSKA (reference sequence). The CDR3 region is CSASLQRRDGYTF. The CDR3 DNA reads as TGCAGTGCTAGTCTACAGAGAAGGGATGGCTACACCTTC.

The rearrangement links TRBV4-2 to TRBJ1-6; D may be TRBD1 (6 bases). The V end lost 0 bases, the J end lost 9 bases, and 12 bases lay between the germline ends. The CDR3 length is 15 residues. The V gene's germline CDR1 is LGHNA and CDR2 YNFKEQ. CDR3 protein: CASSQEWAGVSPLHF. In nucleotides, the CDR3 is TGTGCCAGCAGCCAAGAATGGGCAGGGGTTTCACCCCTCCACTTT.

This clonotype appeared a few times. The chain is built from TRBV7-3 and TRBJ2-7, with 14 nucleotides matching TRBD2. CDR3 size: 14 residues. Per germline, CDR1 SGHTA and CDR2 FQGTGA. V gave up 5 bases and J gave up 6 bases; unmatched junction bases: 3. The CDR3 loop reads CASSPGLAGVEQYF. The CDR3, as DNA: TGTGCCAGCAGCCCGGGACTAGCGGGAGTCGAGCAGTACTTC. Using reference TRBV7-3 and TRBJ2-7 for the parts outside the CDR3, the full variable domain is GAGVSQTPSNKVTEKGKYVELRCDPISGHTALYWYRQSLGQGPEFLIYFQGTGAADDSGLPNDRFFAVRPEGSVSTLKIQRTERGDSAVYLCASSPGLAGVEQYFGPGTRLTVT.

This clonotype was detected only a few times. CDR3 region: CASSQDPSGSILTPYEQYF. As DNA, the CDR3 is TGTGCCAGCAGCCAAGATCCTAGCGGGAGCATCCTAACCCCTTACGAGCAGTACTTC. The genes are TRBV14 and TRBJ2-7, with 10 bases matching TRBD2. V lost 0 bases, J lost 4 bases, and 15 bases stayed unmatched. The CDR3 extends over 19 amino acids. In germline, CDR1 is SGHDN, CDR2 FVKESK.

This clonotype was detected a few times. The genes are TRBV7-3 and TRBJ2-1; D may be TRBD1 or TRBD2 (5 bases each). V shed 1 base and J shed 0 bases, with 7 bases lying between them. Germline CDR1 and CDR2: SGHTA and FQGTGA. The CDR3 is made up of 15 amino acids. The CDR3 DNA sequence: TGTGCCAGCAGCTTAAGGGGGAGCTCCTACAATGAGCAGTTCTTC. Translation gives CASSLRGSSYNEQFF. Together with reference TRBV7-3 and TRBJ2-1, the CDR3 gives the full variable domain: GAGVSQTPSNKVTEKGKYVELRCDPISGHTALYWYRQSLGQGPEFLIYFQGTGAADDSGLPNDRFFAVRPEGSVSTLKIQRTERGDSAVYLCASSLRGSSYNEQFFGPGTRLTVL.

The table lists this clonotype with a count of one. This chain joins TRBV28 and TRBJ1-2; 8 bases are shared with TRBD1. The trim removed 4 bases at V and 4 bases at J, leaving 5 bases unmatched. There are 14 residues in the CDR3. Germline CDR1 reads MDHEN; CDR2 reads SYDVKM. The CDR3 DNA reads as TGTGCCAGCAGTTCGACAGGGGAGTTCTATGGCTACACCTTC. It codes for CASSSTGEFYGYTF.

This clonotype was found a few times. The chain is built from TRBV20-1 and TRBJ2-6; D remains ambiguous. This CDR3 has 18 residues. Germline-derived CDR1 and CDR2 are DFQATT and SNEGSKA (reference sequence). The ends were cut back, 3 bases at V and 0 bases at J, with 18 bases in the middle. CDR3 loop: CSARVPHRHNSGANVLTF. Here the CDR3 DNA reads TGCAGTGCTAGGGTACCGCACCGACACAACTCTGGGGCCAACGTCCTGACTTTC.

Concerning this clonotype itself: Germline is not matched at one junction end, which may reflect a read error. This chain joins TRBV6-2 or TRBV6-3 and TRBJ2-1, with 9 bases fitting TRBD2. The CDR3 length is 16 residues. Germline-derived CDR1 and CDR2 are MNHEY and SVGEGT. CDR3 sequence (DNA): TGTGCCAGCAAAGGGAGGGTGATGGCGGGAGGGACTCGAGGGATCTTC. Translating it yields CASKGRVMAGGTRGIF.

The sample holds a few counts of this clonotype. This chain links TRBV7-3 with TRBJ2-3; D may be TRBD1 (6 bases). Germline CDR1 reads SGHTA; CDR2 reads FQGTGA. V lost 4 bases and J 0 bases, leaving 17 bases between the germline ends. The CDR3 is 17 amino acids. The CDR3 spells CASSSPGLRGSTDTQYF. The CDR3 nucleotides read TGTGCCAGCAGCTCTCCCGGACTGAGGGGGAGCACAGATACGCAGTATTTT.

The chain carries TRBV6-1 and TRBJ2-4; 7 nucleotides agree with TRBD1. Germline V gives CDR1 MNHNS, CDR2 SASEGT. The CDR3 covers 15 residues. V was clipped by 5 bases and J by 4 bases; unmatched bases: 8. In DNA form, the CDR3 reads TGTGCCAGCAGTTTTGACCGGGACAGTAAAAACATTCAGTACTTC. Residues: CASSFDRDSKNIQYF.

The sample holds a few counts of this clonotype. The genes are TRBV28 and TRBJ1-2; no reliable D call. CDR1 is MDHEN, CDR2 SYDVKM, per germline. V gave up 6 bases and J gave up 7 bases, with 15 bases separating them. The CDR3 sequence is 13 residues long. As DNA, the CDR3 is TGTGCCAGCAGGTCAGGCATTCGTCGTGGCTACACCTTC. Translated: CASRSGIRRGYTF.

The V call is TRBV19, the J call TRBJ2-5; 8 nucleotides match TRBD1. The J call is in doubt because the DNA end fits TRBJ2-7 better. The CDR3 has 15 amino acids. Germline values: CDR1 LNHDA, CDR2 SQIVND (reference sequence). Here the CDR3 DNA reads TGTGCCAGTAGTCAATCAGACAGGGGTCCCTACGAGCAGTACTTC. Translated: CASSQSDRGPYEQYF.

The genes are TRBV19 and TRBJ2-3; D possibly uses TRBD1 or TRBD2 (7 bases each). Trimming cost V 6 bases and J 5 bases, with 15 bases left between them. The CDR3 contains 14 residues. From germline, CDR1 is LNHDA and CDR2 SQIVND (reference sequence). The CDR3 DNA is TGTGCCAGTAGCCCATCAGGGGGGGGAGATACGCAGTATTTT. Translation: CASSPSGGGDTQYF.

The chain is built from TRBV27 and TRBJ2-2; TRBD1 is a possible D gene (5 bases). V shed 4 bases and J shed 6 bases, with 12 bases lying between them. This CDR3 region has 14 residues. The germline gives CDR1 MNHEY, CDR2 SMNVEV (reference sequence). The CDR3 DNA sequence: TGTGCCAGCAGTTCCAGGGCTTCTTCCGGGGAGCTGTTTTTT. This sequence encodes CASSSRASSGELFF.